Listed below are T cell receptor beta chains from one sample, sequenced in a study of blood T cell repertoires in COVID-19. The assay was immunoSEQ multiplex PCR, and TCRdb's table has in-frame clones only and misses some. Of 120,000 or so clones detected, approximately 81% appear once; the ten largest clones hold under 4.5%. Sequencing was done on a sample of peripheral blood. These receptors were obtained from a woman between 45 and 60 years old with acute or convalescent COVID-19. CDR3s include the opening cysteine and the closing phenylalanine or tryptophan. The D gene is left open where the match is weak. Part of the rows lack a size; the others show once, few, many or a class for expanded clones.

V,size,D,J,DNA,CDR3
TRBV27,.,.,TRBJ1-1,TGTGCCAGCAGTTTTCGGGGGGGCACTGAAGCTTTCTTT,CASSFRGGTEAFF
TRBV13,.,.,TRBJ2-5,TGTGCCAGCAGCTTGGAAAGGGGCCTAAGGGGGACCCAGTACTTC,CASSLERGLRGTQYF
TRBV5-1,.,TRBD2,TRBJ2-7,TGCGCCAGCAGCTCCCTCGCTCGAGCGGGACTCGACGAGCAGTACTTC,CASSSLARAGLDEQYF
TRBV19,.,TRBD1,TRBJ2-1,TGTGCCAGTAGTATGGGCGACAGGGTTGAGCAGTTCTTC,CASSMGDRVEQFF
TRBV6-5,.,TRBD1,TRBJ1-2,TGTGCCAGCAAGACAACAGGGGGCGATGGCTACACCTTC,CASKTTGGDGYTF
TRBV6-5,.,.,TRBJ1-1,TGTGCCAGCAGAAACGAGGGGAGGGCCACTGAAGCTTTCTTT,CASRNEGRATEAFF
TRBV18,.,TRBD1,TRBJ1-3,TGTGCCAGCTCACCGGGACAGGGGATATACACCATATATTTT,CASSPGQGIYTIYF
TRBV19,.,TRBD2,TRBJ2-7,TGTGCCAGTAGTATAGCAGCGGGGGGTTTCCGCGAGCAGTACTTC,CASSIAAGGFREQYF
TRBV27,.,TRBD1,TRBJ1-6,TGTGCCAGCAGTACCCGGACAGGCAATTCACCCCTCCACTTT,CASSTRTGNSPLHF
TRBV7-9,few,TRBD1,TRBJ1-3,TGTGCCAGCAGAACCCGGGACAGGCCTCGAAACACCATATATTTT,CASRTRDRPRNTIYF
TRBV10-3,.,.,TRBJ2-1,TGTGCCATCAGTGAAACAGGGAGCTCCTACAATGAGCAGTTCTTC,CAISETGSSYNEQFF
TRBV3-1/TRBV3-2,.,.,TRBJ2-5,TGTGCCAGCAGCCAAGGGGGACTTCAAACGCGGTACTTC,CASSQGGLQTRYF
TRBV10-3,.,.,TRBJ1-6,TGTGCCATCAGTGAGTCGCAGGCCTTAAATTCACCCCTCCACTTT,CAISESQALNSPLHF
TRBV5-1,.,.,TRBJ2-7,TGCGCCAGCAGCCTTACCGGGGTCTCCTACGAGCAGTACTTC,CASSLTGVSYEQYF
TRBV28,few,.,TRBJ1-5,TGTGCCAGCAGATCGGGGGATCAGCCCCAGCATTTT,CASRSGDQPQHF
TRBV5-1,.,TRBD2,TRBJ2-3,TGCGCCAGCAGCGTTAGCGGGATGGGAGATACGCAGTATTTT,CASSVSGMGDTQYF
TRBV29-1,.,.,TRBJ1-1,TGCAGCGGGGGGACAATCCCTGAAGCTTTCTTT,CSGGTIPEAFF
TRBV28,.,.,TRBJ2-7,TGTGCCAGCAGTCGCGCTACCTACGAGCAGTACTTC,CASSRATYEQYF
TRBV5-5,.,TRBD1,TRBJ2-7,TGTGCCAGCAGCCAACGGGACAGAGGATCCTACGAGCAGTACTTC,CASSQRDRGSYEQYF
TRBV18,.,.,TRBJ2-1,TGTGCCAGCTCACCGGTCGTTTGGGGCGAGCAGTTCTTC,CASSPVVWGEQFF
TRBV19,once,.,TRBJ1-1,TGTGCCAGTAGGGTCGCGTCAAACACTGAAGCTTTCTTT,CASRVASNTEAFF
TRBV29-1,.,.,TRBJ1-3,TGCAGCGTTGTGGGGGGTTATGAAAACACCATATATTTT,CSVVGGYENTIYF
TRBV9,.,TRBD1,TRBJ2-1,TGTGCCAGCAGCGCACGACAGGGCCCCTACAATGAGCAGTTCTTC,CASSARQGPYNEQFF
TRBV15,few,.,TRBJ2-1,TGTGCCACCACATCGAGCAACAATGAGCAGTTCTTC,CATTSSNNEQFF
TRBV7-9,.,TRBD1,TRBJ1-2,TGTGCCAGCAGCTCAACGCCGGGACAGGGGGCGGACTTCTATGGCTACACCTTC,CASSSTPGQGADFYGYTF
TRBV5-8,.,.,TRBJ1-2,TGTGCCAGCAGCTTGGCAGGGAACATAAACTATGGCTACACCTTC,CASSLAGNINYGYTF